The 4 T cell receptor beta chains below come from one sample, sequenced in a study of spatial heterogeneity in lung cancer. Time point specified: blood at routine non-recurrence follow-up after resection. Extraction of whole RNA from tumor, nontumor lung or frozen PBMC preceded unsorted sequencing. One entry per CDR3 protein, called by TCRdb with MiXCR from the 5' RACE reads. The sample carries about 52,000 distinct CDR3 sequences, less than 9.5% recorded once. The sequencing used PBMCs, collected at follow-up. The receptors derive from a female donor with early-stage non-small cell lung cancer.

Ten or more counts support this clonotype. The chain recombines TRBV5-1 with TRBJ1-4; TRBD1 agrees at 7 bases. The CDR3 consists of 15 residues. Germline V gene sequence: CDR1 SGHRS, CDR2 YFSETQ. Germline trimming cut 5 bases from V and 4 bases from J; bases unmatched to any gene: 8. The CDR3 region is CASRSLQGRNEKLFF. CDR3 bases: TGCGCCAGCAGGTCGCTACAGGGGCGTAATGAAAAACTGTTTTTT.

The J gene is TRBJ2-7, the V gene TRBV5-1; D is undetermined. V shed 0 bases and J shed 0 bases, with 4 bases lying between them. The CDR3 runs 13 residues. Germline V CDR1 and CDR2: SGHRS, YFSETQ. The CDR3 sequence is CASSLDNSYEQYF. The CDR3 coding sequence is TGCGCCAGCAGCTTGGACAACTCCTACGAGCAGTACTTC. Supplemented by reference TRBV5-1 and TRBJ2-7, the full variable domain reads KAGVTQTPRYLIKTRGQQVTLSCSPISGHRSVSWYQQTPGQGLQFLFEYFSETQRNKGNFPGRFSGRQFSNSRSEMNVSTLELGDSALYLCASSLDNSYEQYFGPGTRLTVT.

In this sample, this clonotype is large. V is TRBV20-1 and J is TRBJ2-7; perhaps TRBD1 as D (6 bases). Germline CDR1 DFQATT, CDR2 SNEGSKA (reference sequence). Trimming took off 0 bases at V and 3 bases at J, with 18 bases between the two ends. The length of the CDR3 is 16 residues. The CDR3 spells CSARDRGGAGVYEQYF. The DNA of the CDR3 is TGCAGTGCTAGAGATAGGGGTGGGGCAGGGGTCTACGAGCAGTACTTC.

This clonotype has only a few counts. This chain joins TRBV3-1 and TRBJ2-5; D possibly corresponds to TRBD1 (5 bases). Trimming pared 4 bases from V and 5 bases from J, leaving 23 bases between. This CDR3 comprises 17 residues. Germline V gene data show CDR1 as LGHDT and CDR2 as YNNKEL (reference sequence). DNA of the CDR3: TGTGCCAGCAGCCCGCCCATCCTTTTGGAAGCAGGGGAGACCCAGTACTTC. As protein: CASSPPILLEAGETQYF.